This TCR beta chain was found in a study of T cell responses to AZD1222 COVID-19 vaccine. Data came from immunoSEQ multiplex PCR; TCRdb stores just in-frame clones and leaves some out. The data contain 150,000 or so clones, 75% to 95% of them singletons. Remarks on this clone: Antigen specificity is unknown.

There are 16 residues in the CDR3. The V gene end was trimmed by 4 bases and the J gene end by 5 bases; junction bases not matched to a gene: 8. Germline-derived CDR1 and CDR2 are SGHTA and FQGNSA. Findings of the study overall: Rises in breadth and depth of Spike-specific TCRs came after two AZD1222 doses. Females outnumbered males among donors, who were mostly white British; clonal diversity was possibly underestimated. Close to half of all spike-specific TCRs reportedly target regions of the variants that are unmutated.

The chain employs TRBV7-2 and TRBJ1-1; 12 bases agree with TRBD1. This TCR derives from an adult in good health. The source material was peripheral blood, sampled on day 0 of MenACWY control vaccination. DNA of the CDR3: TGTGCCAGCAGCTCCACGGGGACAGGGGGCCTGACTGAAGCTTTCTTT. Amino acid sequence: CASSSTGTGGLTEAFF.